The 24 T cell receptor beta chains below were found in one sample sequenced in a study of preoperative IRX-2 immunotherapy in early breast cancer. Repertoires were generated with immunoSEQ multiplex PCR, while TCRdb's copy carries only in-frame clones and drops some. The sample records roughly 24,000 clones, about 95% being singletons. The treatment denotes: preoperative locoregional IRX-2 cytokine immunotherapy. The material was tumor tissue, obtained after IRX-2 immunotherapy. These receptors all stem from a human donor with breast cancer.

The chain links TRBV9 to TRBJ2-1; unclear D gene. The CDR3 has 18 residues. Germline-derived CDR1 and CDR2 are SGDLS and YYNGEE. Trimming pared 0 bases from V and 6 bases from J, leaving 22 bases between. The CDR3 DNA sequence: TGTGCCAGCAGCGTAGCCCGGCAGGTAATGAGTAGCTTCAATGAGCAGTTCTTC. Amino acid sequence: CASSVARQVMSSFNEQFF.

The rearrangement links TRBV25-1 to TRBJ1-6; possibly TRBD1 for D (6 bases). This CDR3 spans 15 amino acids. The germline V and J ends were trimmed by 6 bases and 7 bases, with 16 bases remaining between them. From germline, CDR1 is MGHDK and CDR2 SYGVNS. The chain's CDR3 is CASRRQGMWNSPLHF. In DNA, the CDR3 is TGTGCCAGCAGAAGGCAGGGGATGTGGAATTCACCCCTCCACTTT. The whole variable domain, remainder taken from reference TRBV25-1 and TRBJ1-6, is EADIYQTPRYLVIGTGKKITLECSQTMGHDKMYWYQQDPGMELHLIHYSYGVNSTEKGDLSSESTVSRIRTEHFPLTLESARPSHTSQYLCASRRQGMWNSPLHFGNGTRLTVT.

J is TRBJ2-1 and V is TRBV5-4, with TRBD2 identical over 9 bases. The CDR3 is made up of 16 amino acids. After removal of 6 bases from V and 0 bases from J, the junction contained 7 bases not matched to a gene. Per the germline V gene, CDR1 is SGHNT and CDR2 is YYREEE (reference sequence). CDR3 nucleotide sequence: TGTGCCAGCAACAGCGGGGGGTCGAGCTCCTACAATGAGCAGTTCTTC. It encodes CASNSGGSSSYNEQFF.

The chain couples TRBV19 to TRBJ2-7; a possible D gene is TRBD2 (5 bases). The ends were cut back, 8 bases at V and 3 bases at J, with 8 bases in the middle. CDR3 size: 11 residues. Germline CDR1 LNHDA, CDR2 SQIVND (reference sequence). The CDR3 bases are TGTGCCAGTGGTCGGGGCTACGAGCAGTACTTC. As protein: CASGRGYEQYF.

This chain links TRBV27 with TRBJ2-1; 7 bases map to TRBD2. Germline CDR1 is MNHEY and CDR2 is SMNVEV (reference sequence). V dropped 7 bases and J dropped 9; count of bases not matched to a gene: 6. The CDR3 has 12 amino acids. CDR3 in amino acids: CASKLPGGEQFF. For the CDR3, the DNA is TGTGCCAGCAAATTGCCGGGGGGTGAGCAGTTCTTC.

This clone was detected only once. V usage is TRBV28 and J usage is TRBJ2-3; D remains ambiguous. V was trimmed by 2 bases and J by 4 bases, leaving 7 bases between them. CDR1 and CDR2 from the germline V gene are MDHEN and SYDVKM. This CDR3 contains 13 residues. The DNA of the CDR3 is TGTGCCAGCAGTTTAAAAATCCCAGATACGCAGTATTTT. It specifies CASSLKIPDTQYF.

V gene TRBV4-2 combines with J gene TRBJ1-5; D uncertain. The germline V gene has CDR1 LGHNA and CDR2 YNFKEQ. V was trimmed by 6 bases and J by 3 bases, leaving 6 bases between them. The length of the CDR3 is 12 residues. The CDR3 nucleotides are TGTGCCAGCAGTCAAACCAATCAGCCCCAGCATTTT. Its protein product is CASSQTNQPQHF.

The CDR3 spells CASSVPSGPSTDTQYF. The CDR3 nucleotides are TGTGCCAGCAGCGTCCCTAGCGGGCCTAGCACAGATACGCAGTATTTT. This chain connects TRBV9 to TRBJ2-3, with 8 bases lining up with TRBD2. Germline V gene lookup returns CDR1 SGDLS and CDR2 YYNGEE. Trimming at V came to 2 bases and at J to 0 bases, leaving 5 bases not matched to a gene. The CDR3 runs to 16 residues.

This clone appeared once. The chain carries TRBV28 and TRBJ2-1; D unresolved. Trimming pared 3 bases from V and 6 bases from J, leaving 12 bases between. This CDR3 contains 14 residues. Germline-derived CDR1 and CDR2 are MDHEN and SYDVKM. The CDR3 region is CASSLNFPRNEQFF. In nucleotides, the CDR3 is TGTGCCAGCAGTTTGAACTTCCCTCGCAATGAGCAGTTCTTC.

The chain has TRBV5-1 and TRBJ2-2; 11 bases line up with TRBD2. J was trimmed by 2 bases and V by 4 bases; bases with no gene match: 16. Looked up from germline, CDR1 is SGHRS and CDR2 is YFSETQ. This CDR3 has 20 amino acids. CDR3 amino acids: CASSPQPHASGGLNTGELFF. Here the CDR3 DNA reads TGCGCCAGCAGCCCTCAGCCCCACGCTAGCGGGGGGCTAAACACCGGGGAGCTGTTTTTT.

V usage is TRBV19 and J usage is TRBJ1-5, with 8 positions matching TRBD1. V gave up 6 bases and J gave up 6 bases; unmatched junction bases: 7. The CDR3 is made up of 14 amino acids. Looked up from germline, CDR1 is LNHDA and CDR2 is SQIVND (reference sequence). The CDR3 sequence is CASSSRGRGQPQHF. CDR3 DNA sequence: TGTGCCAGTAGCTCCAGGGGGCGAGGTCAGCCCCAGCATTTT.

The chain combines TRBV19 with TRBJ1-4, with 8 bases matching TRBD1. J was trimmed by 4 bases and V by 3 bases; bases with no gene match: 4. The CDR3 loop spans 15 amino acids. Per germline, CDR1 LNHDA and CDR2 SQIVND (reference sequence). Written as DNA, the CDR3 is TGTGCCAGTAGTATGACAGGGGCCGTTAATGAAAAACTGTTTTTT. Translating gives CASSMTGAVNEKLFF.

The rearrangement uses TRBV4-2 and TRBJ2-5; TRBD2 might be the D (5 bases). The germline V gene has CDR1 LGHNA and CDR2 YNFKEQ. V lost 0 bases and J lost 5, with 16 bases in between. The CDR3 consists of 16 residues. The CDR3 loop reads CASSQENLADRETQYF. DNA of the CDR3: TGTGCCAGCAGCCAAGAAAACCTAGCAGATCGGGAGACCCAGTACTTC.

J is TRBJ2-3 and V is TRBV7-3, with D perhaps TRBD2 (5 bases). V lost 4 bases to trimming and J lost 4 bases, with 12 bases between them. This CDR3 is built from 14 residues. Germline V CDR1 and CDR2: SGHTA, FQGTGA. The CDR3 DNA is TGTGCCAGCAGCTCGGGGAGTAGGTCAGATACGCAGTATTTT. It is translated as CASSSGSRSDTQYF. Combining the CDR3 with reference TRBV7-3 and TRBJ2-3 gives the whole variable domain GAGVSQTPSNKVTEKGKYVELRCDPISGHTALYWYRQSLGQGPEFLIYFQGTGAADDSGLPNDRFFAVRPEGSVSTLKIQRTERGDSAVYLCASSSGSRSDTQYFGPGTRLTVL.

The rearrangement links TRBV18 to TRBJ1-6; 10 bases agree with TRBD1. In germline, CDR1 is KGHSH, CDR2 LQKENI. The CDR3 is 14 amino acids. The J segment lost 9 bases and the V segment lost 3 bases, leaving 2 bases of the junction unmatched. CDR3 bases: TGTGCCAGCTCACCTGGACAGGGGGGTTCACCCCTCCACTTT. The encoded protein is CASSPGQGGSPLHF.

The V and J genes are TRBV7-3 and TRBJ1-1, with TRBD1 as a possible D gene (6 bases). The length of the CDR3 is 14 residues. Germline-derived CDR1 and CDR2 are SGHTA and FQGTGA. The V end lost 1 base, the J end lost 1 base, and 7 bases lay between the germline ends. The CDR3 loop is CASSLIGGNTEAFF. CDR3 nucleotides: TGTGCCAGCAGCTTAATAGGGGGGAACACTGAAGCTTTCTTT. Complete variable domain (other parts from reference TRBV7-3 and TRBJ1-1): GAGVSQTPSNKVTEKGKYVELRCDPISGHTALYWYRQSLGQGPEFLIYFQGTGAADDSGLPNDRFFAVRPEGSVSTLKIQRTERGDSAVYLCASSLIGGNTEAFFGQGTRLTVV.

The CDR3 bases are TGTGCCACCAGCAGAACAGGGTTTAACCACGAGCAGTACTTC. Translation: CATSRTGFNHEQYF. The V and J genes are TRBV15 and TRBJ2-7; perhaps TRBD1 as D (6 bases). The CDR3 extends over 14 amino acids. The V end was cut by 2 bases, the J end by 5 bases, with 13 bases between. Per germline, CDR1 LNHNV and CDR2 YYDKDF (reference sequence).

This chain joins TRBV6-6 and TRBJ2-5; D ambiguous. The V gene's germline CDR1 is MNHNY and CDR2 SVGAGI (reference sequence). Trimming cost V 2 bases and J 5 bases, with 9 bases left between them. The CDR3 loop spans 13 amino acids. The CDR3 here is CASSYAGYETQYF. The CDR3 DNA is TGTGCCAGCAGTTACGCTGGGTATGAGACCCAGTACTTC.

This clone was observed once. The gene calls are TRBV11-3 and TRBJ1-6, with 7 positions matching TRBD1. Germline V lookup: CDR1 SGHNT, CDR2 YENEEA. The CDR3 totals 14 residues. Trimming cost V 5 bases and J 10 bases; bases outside gene matches: 8. In nucleotides, the CDR3 is TGTGCCAGCAGCACAGGGGAATTGGGATCACCCCTCCACTTT. Amino acid sequence: CASSTGELGSPLHF.

The chain is built from TRBV5-1 and TRBJ1-2; D is ambiguous. The CDR3 runs 14 residues. V was cut by 0 bases and J by 5 bases, with 11 bases left in between. In germline, CDR1 is SGHRS, CDR2 YFSETQ. The CDR3: CASSLVSGVYGYTF. The CDR3 DNA follows: TGCGCCAGCAGCTTGGTCTCCGGGGTTTATGGCTACACCTTC.

About this clone: At one end the junction does not follow the germline gene, possibly because of a read error. The chain recombines TRBV7-2 with TRBJ2-7, with D tentatively TRBD2 (6 bases). CDR1 SGHTA and CDR2 FQGNSA come from the germline V gene. The CDR3 has 13 amino acids. The CDR3 loop is CASSMGGSSEQYF. The CDR3 bases are TGTGCCAGCAGTATGGGAGGTTCCTCCGAGCAGTACTTC. Full variable domain (rest looked up from reference TRBV7-2 and TRBJ2-7): GAGVSQSPSNKVTEKGKDVELRCDPISGHTALYWYRQSLGQGLEFLIYFQGNSAPDKSGLPSDRFSAERTGGSVSTLTIQRTQQEDSAVYLCASSMGGSSEQYFGPGTRLTVT.

The V call is TRBV27, the J call TRBJ1-1; tentatively, D is TRBD1 (5 bases). The V and J ends lost 3 bases and 2 bases respectively, with 13 bases between them. Germline CDR1 is MNHEY and CDR2 is SMNVEV (reference sequence). The CDR3 is 15 amino acids. The CDR3 DNA follows: TGTGCCAGCAGTTTGATGGGACGGACCAACACTGAAGCTTTCTTT. The encoded protein is CASSLMGRTNTEAFF.

Only a few counts were recorded for this clone. J is TRBJ1-4 and V is TRBV7-4; the match to TRBD1 covers 8 bases. The CDR3 is made up of 15 amino acids. J was trimmed by 11 bases and V by 5 bases; bases with no gene match: 13. Germline CDR1 SGHVT, CDR2 SQSDAQ. The CDR3 spells CASSRGRDRWGKLFF. CDR3 nucleotide sequence: TGTGCCAGCAGCCGAGGGAGGGACAGGTGGGGGAAACTGTTTTTT.

The chain links TRBV14 to TRBJ1-4; TRBD1 aligns across 8 bases. V trimming: 4 bases; J trimming: 7 bases; junction bases outside the gene matches: 8. Germline V gives CDR1 SGHDN, CDR2 FVKESK. This CDR3 is built from 15 residues. The CDR3 DNA reads as TGTGCCAGCAGCCCTAACTCCGGGACAGGTGAAAAACTGTTTTTT. This gives the protein CASSPNSGTGEKLFF.